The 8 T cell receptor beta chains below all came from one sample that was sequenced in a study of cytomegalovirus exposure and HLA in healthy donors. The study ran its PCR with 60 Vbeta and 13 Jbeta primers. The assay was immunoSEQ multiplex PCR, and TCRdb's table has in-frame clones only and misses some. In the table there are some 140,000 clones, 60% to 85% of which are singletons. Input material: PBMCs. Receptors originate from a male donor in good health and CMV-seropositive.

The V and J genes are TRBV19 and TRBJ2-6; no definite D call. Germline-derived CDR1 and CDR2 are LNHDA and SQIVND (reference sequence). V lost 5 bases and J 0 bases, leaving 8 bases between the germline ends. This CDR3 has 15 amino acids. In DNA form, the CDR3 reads TGTGCCAGTAGTCATGAGAGCTCTGGGGCCAACGTCCTGACTTTC. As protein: CASSHESSGANVLTF.

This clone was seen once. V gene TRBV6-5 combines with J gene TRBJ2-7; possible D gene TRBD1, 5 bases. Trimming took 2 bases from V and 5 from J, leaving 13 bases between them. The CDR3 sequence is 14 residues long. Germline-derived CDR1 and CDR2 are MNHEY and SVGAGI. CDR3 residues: CASSYGAREDEQYF. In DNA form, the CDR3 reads TGTGCCAGCAGTTACGGGGCCCGTGAGGACGAGCAGTACTTC.

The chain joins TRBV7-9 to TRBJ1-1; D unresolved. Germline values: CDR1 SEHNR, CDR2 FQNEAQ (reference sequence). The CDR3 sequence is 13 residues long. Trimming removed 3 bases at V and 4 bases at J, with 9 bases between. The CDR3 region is CASSFLESTEAFF. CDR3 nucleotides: TGTGCCAGCAGCTTTTTGGAGTCCACTGAAGCTTTCTTT.

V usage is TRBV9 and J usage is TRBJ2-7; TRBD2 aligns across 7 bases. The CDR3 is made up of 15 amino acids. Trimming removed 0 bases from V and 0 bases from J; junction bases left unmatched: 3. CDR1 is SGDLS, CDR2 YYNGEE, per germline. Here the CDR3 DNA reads TGTGCCAGCAGCGTAGATGGCGGGAGCTCCTACGAGCAGTACTTC. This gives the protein CASSVDGGSSYEQYF.

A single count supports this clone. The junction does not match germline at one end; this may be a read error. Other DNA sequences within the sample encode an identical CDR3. The CDR3 region is CASSILGQGPNTEAFF. CDR3 DNA sequence: TGTGCCAGCAGTATCCTGGGACAGGGGCCCAACACTGAAGCTTTCTTT. V is TRBV19 and J is TRBJ1-1; 10 bases match TRBD1. CDR3 length: 16 amino acids. Germline CDR1 LNHDA, CDR2 SQIVND (reference sequence).

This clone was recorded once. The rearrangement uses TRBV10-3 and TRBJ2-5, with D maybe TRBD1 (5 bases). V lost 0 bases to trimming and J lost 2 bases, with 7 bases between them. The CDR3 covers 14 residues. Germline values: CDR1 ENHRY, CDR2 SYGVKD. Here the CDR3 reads CAISESAGQETQYF. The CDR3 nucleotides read TGTGCCATCAGTGAGTCGGCAGGGCAAGAGACCCAGTACTTC.

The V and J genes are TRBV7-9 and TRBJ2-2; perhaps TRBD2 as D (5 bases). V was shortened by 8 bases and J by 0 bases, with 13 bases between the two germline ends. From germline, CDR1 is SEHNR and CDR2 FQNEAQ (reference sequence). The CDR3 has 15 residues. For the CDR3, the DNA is TGTGCCAGCCCATCCCCCGGGGCGAACACCGGGGAGCTGTTTTTT. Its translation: CASPSPGANTGELFF.

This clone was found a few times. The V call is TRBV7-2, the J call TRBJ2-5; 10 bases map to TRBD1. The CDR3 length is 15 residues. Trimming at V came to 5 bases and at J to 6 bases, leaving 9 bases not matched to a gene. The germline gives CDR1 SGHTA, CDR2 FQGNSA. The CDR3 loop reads CASSPGTGAIKTQYF. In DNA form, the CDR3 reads TGTGCCAGCAGCCCCGGGACAGGGGCTATCAAGACCCAGTACTTC.